Reported below is one T cell receptor (beta chain). No antigen is known for it. No base quality information exists; no much larger clone differs at one position. Every donor was a healthy Caucasian. Three pairs of female monozygotic twins, all aged about 18 to 30 years, made up the twin cohort. Miltenyi CD45RO+ enrichment and human naive T-cell isolation kits were used to isolate memory (CD45RO+) and naive T cells from PBMC. The CDR3 spans 17 residues, from the cysteine through the phenylalanine. Of the read, only the CDR3 DNA is kept; its 51 bases are in frame from base 1. V was cut back by 3 bases and J by 1 base, leaving a gap of 19 bases between them. The CDR1 and CDR2 encoded by the germline V gene (reference sequence) are LNHDA and SQIVND. Library preparation employed 5' RACE. Sequencing was performed on an Illumina HiSeq 2000. Template switching added a universal primer binding site, and the final cDNA carried a unique molecular identifier that allowed TCR cDNA molecules to be counted accurately. Specific primers in the conserved constant-segment region were used to synthesize first-strand cDNA for the TCR alpha and beta chains. Each cDNA library was double barcoded, with a SMART-Mk sample barcode plus Illumina barcodes, to control for contamination. TruSeq adapter sequences along with Illumina sample barcodes were introduced in two successive PCR steps. Sequencing of the TCR alpha and beta cDNA libraries was done on the Illumina HiSeq platform using custom primers. In the source study's methods: Unique molecular identifiers were extracted from raw reads with MiGEC, and CDR3 positions were determined with MiXCR. For each individual, recombination models were inferred using an EM algorithm with the repgenHMM and IGoR tools. The tcR package in R was used for shared clonotype analysis, with sharing normalized by the product of cloneset sizes. To study raw recombination free of thymic and clonal selection effects, out-of-frame nonproductive sequences were analyzed. The public reads were reanalyzed by TCRdb: fastp trimming at Q25, MiXCR alignment, in-frame beta chains only. Each CDR3 protein gets just one entry, which takes the most common genes and DNA from the rows behind it. Clone size and V and J calls follow TCRdb, not the original study. The sample data list under 300,000 distinct CDR3 sequences, and about 13% of these were observed just once. The ten largest account for roughly 3.7% of the sample.

The data are from a study of identical twins (TCRdb year 2016). At the level of the whole study: TCR alpha and beta repertoires from monozygotic twins, unrelated adults of various ages and cord blood were deep-sequenced to test whether fetal clonotypes persist. Replicate twin experiments were performed at different times using different library preparation protocols to rule out contamination.

Points the paper makes about the study in general: Because the same donors could not be followed over many years, the conclusions depended on cross-sectional statistical analysis. Recombination models systematically underestimated out-of-frame TCR alpha sharing in monozygotic twins but agreed with sharing between unrelated individuals. Abundant cord blood beta clonotypes carried fewer insertions; young adult naive repertoires showed a weaker similar trend, while memory repertoires showed none. Excess twin sharing in beta out-of-frame sequences was weaker because fewer shared sequences lowered the signal-to-noise ratio. Compared with coincidental sharing between unrelated individuals, out-of-frame TCR alpha sequences shared between twins had an excess of sequences with low generation probability. Invariant T cells such as MAIT and iNKT could partly confound zero-insertion analyses, although diverse VJ usage argued against such confounding for most clonotypes.

The sample was also reused in another study, on yellow fever vaccine responses in identical twins. That second publication adds: According to the authors, the vaccine-induced T cell response in identical twins seemed to be partly convergent and partly specific to each individual. The study precisely tracked vaccine-responding T cell clones in identical twins.

Recombination linked TRBV19 to TRBJ2-7; a tentative D match to TRBD1 spans 6 bases. The TCR comes from a woman in her late teens or twenties in good health. The specimen sequenced was memory (CD45RO+) T cells sorted from blood. Taken with the paper, the label for cell subset or site translates to: CD45RO+ enriched T cells. The DNA sequence is given as TGTGCCAGTAGTATCTCGCCGGGCAGGGGAAGGTCCTACGAGCAGTACTTC. Its protein is CASSISPGRGRSYEQYF.